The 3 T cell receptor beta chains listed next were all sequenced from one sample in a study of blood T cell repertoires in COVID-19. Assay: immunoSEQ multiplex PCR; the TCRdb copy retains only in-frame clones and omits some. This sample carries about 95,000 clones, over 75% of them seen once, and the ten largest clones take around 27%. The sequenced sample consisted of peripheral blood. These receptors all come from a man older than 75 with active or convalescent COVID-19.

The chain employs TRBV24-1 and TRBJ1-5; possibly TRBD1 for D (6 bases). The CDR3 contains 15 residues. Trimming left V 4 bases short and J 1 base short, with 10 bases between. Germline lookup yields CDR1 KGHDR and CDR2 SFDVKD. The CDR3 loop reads CATSEGGRSNQPQHF. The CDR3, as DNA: TGTGCCACCAGTGAAGGGGGTAGGAGCAATCAGCCCCAGCATTTT.

DNA for the CDR3: TGTGCCAGCAGCCAATCATGGCAGAACACTGAAGCTTTCTTT. Its protein is CASSQSWQNTEAFF. This chain uses TRBV16 with TRBJ1-1; D is uncertain. The CDR3 sequence is 14 residues long. The germline gives CDR1 KGHSY, CDR2 FQNENV. Deletions cut 0 bases from V and 1 base from J, with 6 bases between.

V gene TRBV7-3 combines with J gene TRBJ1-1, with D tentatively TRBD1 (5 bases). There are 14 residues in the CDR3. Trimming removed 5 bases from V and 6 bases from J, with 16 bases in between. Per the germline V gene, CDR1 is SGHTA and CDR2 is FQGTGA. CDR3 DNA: TGTGCCAGCAGCCCTCAGGGTCGAACGGCTGAAGCTTTCTTT. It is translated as CASSPQGRTAEAFF.